Listed below are T cell receptor beta chains from one sample, sequenced in a study of T cell responses to AZD1222 COVID-19 vaccine. Profiled with immunoSEQ multiplex PCR; TCRdb holds only in-frame clones, not every one. The sample contains about 150,000 clones, roughly 93% of which appear only once. The specimen comprised peripheral blood, sampled on day 0 of AZD1222 vaccination. The receptors derive from an adult in good health. CDR3s include the opening cysteine and the closing phenylalanine or tryptophan. Fields, in order: D gene, clone size, V gene, J gene, CDR3 DNA, CDR3 protein. The D gene is left open where the match is weak. Rows give clone size only sometimes, using once, few, many, or a class for an expanded clone.

D: TRBD2; size: -; V: TRBV5-1; J: TRBJ2-1; DNA: TGCGCCAGCAGCTTACTAGCGGCACAAAGCCATGAGCAGTTCTTC; CDR3: CASSLLAAQSHEQFF
D: TRBD2; size: -; V: TRBV30; J: TRBJ2-1; DNA: TGTGCCTGGAGTGTACTTGGGGGCGGGAGGTCTTACAATGAGCAGTTCTTC; CDR3: CAWSVLGGGRSYNEQFF
D: -; size: -; V: TRBV3-1/TRBV3-2; J: TRBJ1-5; DNA: TGTGCCAGCAGCCAAGGACATCCCTGGACCCGTATTAGCAATCAGCCCCAGCATTTT; CDR3: CASSQGHPWTRISNQPQHF
D: -; size: -; V: TRBV11-2; J: TRBJ1-1; DNA: TGTGCCAGCAGCTTACTTGCCACTGAAGCTTTCTTT; CDR3: CASSLLATEAFF
D: -; size: -; V: TRBV2; J: TRBJ1-2; DNA: TGTGCCAGCAGTTCCGACGTTAGCTATGGCTACACCTTC; CDR3: CASSSDVSYGYTF
D: TRBD1; size: few; V: TRBV10-1; J: TRBJ2-7; DNA: TGCGCCAGCAGTCGTGACAGGGCCTACGAGCAGTACTTC; CDR3: CASSRDRAYEQYF
D: -; size: -; V: TRBV10-3; J: TRBJ1-6; DNA: TGTGCCACCAAGGGACAACATGATTCACCCCTCCACTTT; CDR3: CATKGQHDSPLHF
D: TRBD2; size: -; V: TRBV19; J: TRBJ2-1; DNA: TGTGCCAGTAGTCCCAGGGGACTAGCCCTTTACAATGAGCAGTTCTTC; CDR3: CASSPRGLALYNEQFF
D: -; size: once; V: TRBV28; J: TRBJ1-2; DNA: TGTGCCAGCACCCTTTGGGGAAGTGGTGGCTACACCTTC; CDR3: CASTLWGSGGYTF
D: -; size: once; V: TRBV3-1/TRBV3-2; J: TRBJ1-1; DNA: TGTGCCAGCAGCCAAGTAGGGGGGATCACTGAAGCTTTCTTT; CDR3: CASSQVGGITEAFF
D: -; size: once; V: TRBV6-6; J: TRBJ2-1; DNA: TGTGCCTACGCCAGCGAGTCCTACAATGAGCAGTTCTTC; CDR3: CAYASESYNEQFF
D: -; size: once; V: TRBV5-4; J: TRBJ2-5; DNA: TGTGCCAGCAGCTTATGGGGGAGAAAGACCCAGTACTTC; CDR3: CASSLWGRKTQYF
D: TRBD1; size: -; V: TRBV5-1; J: TRBJ2-5; DNA: TGCGCCAGCAGCTTGGTAGGGACAGTTGGTATGATTCAGACCCAGTACTTC; CDR3: CASSLVGTVGMIQTQYF
D: TRBD2; size: -; V: TRBV7-9; J: TRBJ2-1; DNA: TGTGCCAGCAGCCAAACTAGCGGGAGGTTTGGTGAGCAGTTCTTC; CDR3: CASSQTSGRFGEQFF
D: -; size: -; V: TRBV5-4; J: TRBJ2-1; DNA: TGTGCCACCACGCCGGGACTCTACAATGAGCAGTTCTTC; CDR3: CATTPGLYNEQFF
D: -; size: -; V: TRBV11-1; J: TRBJ1-2; DNA: TGTGCCAGCAGCTTAGCCTCCGGGGGCGGCTACACCTTC; CDR3: CASSLASGGGYTF
D: TRBD1; size: -; V: TRBV27; J: TRBJ1-1; DNA: TGTGCCAGCCCCTCCGGACAGGTCGGGAACACTGAAGCTTTCTTT; CDR3: CASPSGQVGNTEAFF
D: -; size: -; V: TRBV4-1; J: TRBJ1-1; DNA: TGCGCCAGCAGCCAAGAACGGGACGGATTGAACAGTGAAGCTTTCTTT; CDR3: CASSQERDGLNSEAFF
D: TRBD1; size: -; V: TRBV9; J: TRBJ1-2; DNA: TGTGCCAGCAGCGTCGCGGGACAGGGAAACTATGGCTACACCTTC; CDR3: CASSVAGQGNYGYTF
D: -; size: -; V: TRBV28; J: TRBJ2-7; DNA: TGTGCCAGCAGTTTATTCTTCGGGGAGCAGTACTTC; CDR3: CASSLFFGEQYF
D: TRBD2; size: -; V: TRBV6-2/TRBV6-3; J: TRBJ2-7; DNA: TGTGCCAGCAGTTACGTGGGGGGGTCCTACGAGCAGTACTTC; CDR3: CASSYVGGSYEQYF
D: -; size: -; V: TRBV6-5; J: TRBJ1-5; DNA: TGTGCCAGCAGTTACTCCATAGATAGCAATCAGCCCCAGCATTTT; CDR3: CASSYSIDSNQPQHF
D: -; size: -; V: TRBV5-1; J: TRBJ1-1; DNA: TGCGCCAGCAGCTTGGAACCGGCGAGCACTGAAGCTTTCTTT; CDR3: CASSLEPASTEAFF
D: TRBD2; size: -; V: TRBV4-2; J: TRBJ2-2; DNA: TGTGCCAGCAGCCGTCGGCCGGGGGGTACTGGACTAGCGGGAGAAACCGGGGAGCTGTTTTTT; CDR3: CASSRRPGGTGLAGETGELFF
D: TRBD2; size: -; V: TRBV20-1; J: TRBJ2-7; DNA: TGCAGTGCTAGTATGACTAGCTTTCCCTACGAGCAGTACTTC; CDR3: CSASMTSFPYEQYF
D: -; size: -; V: TRBV9; J: TRBJ2-1; DNA: TGTGCCAGCAGCGTTATTGTTGGGGCGCAGGTATTGTTCTTC; CDR3: CASSVIVGAQVLFF
D: -; size: -; V: TRBV6-5; J: TRBJ2-1; DNA: TGTGCCAGCAGTTCCGACAGGACGAGCTACAATGAGCAGTTCTTC; CDR3: CASSSDRTSYNEQFF